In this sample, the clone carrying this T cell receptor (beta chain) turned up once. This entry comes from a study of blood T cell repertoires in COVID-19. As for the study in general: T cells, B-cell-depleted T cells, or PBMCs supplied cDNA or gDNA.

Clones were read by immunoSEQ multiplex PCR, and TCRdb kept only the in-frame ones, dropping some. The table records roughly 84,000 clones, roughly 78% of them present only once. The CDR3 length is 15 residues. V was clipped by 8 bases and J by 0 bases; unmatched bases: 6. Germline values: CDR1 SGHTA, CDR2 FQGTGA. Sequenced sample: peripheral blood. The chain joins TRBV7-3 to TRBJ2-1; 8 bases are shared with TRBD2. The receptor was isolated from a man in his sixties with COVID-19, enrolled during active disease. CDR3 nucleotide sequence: TGTGCCAGCGGTATAGCGGGGCCCTCCTACAATGAGCAGTTCTTC. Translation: CASGIAGPSYNEQFF.